These T cell receptor beta chains were read from a single sample in a study of early stage breast cancer tumors. The table came from immunoSEQ multiplex PCR; TCRdb's copy has only in-frame clones and leaves some out. The profile covers about 7,600 clones, with around 60% appearing a single time and 6.5% to 8.5% taken by the ten largest. The sequenced sample consisted of breast tumor tissue. These receptors all stem from a person aged 65 to 79 with breast cancer. The CDR3 runs from the conserved cysteine through the conserved F or W. A D gene is named only where the DNA matches it firmly. Only part of the rows carry a size: once, few, many, or a class if the clone is expanded.

D	size	V	J	CDR3	DNA
-	-	TRBV30	TRBJ1-4	CAWTRGQGTNEKLFF	TGTGCCTGGACCCGAGGGCAGGGGACGAATGAAAAACTGTTTTTT
TRBD2	-	TRBV2	TRBJ2-3	CASSPGGADTQYF	TGTGCCAGCAGTCCGGGGGGGGCAGATACGCAGTATTTT
-	-	TRBV9	TRBJ2-1	CASSVGQDSYNEQFF	TGTGCCAGCAGCGTAGGACAGGATTCCTACAATGAGCAGTTCTTC
-	medium-sized	TRBV19	TRBJ1-1	CASSIELHRGNTEAFF	TGTGCCAGTAGTATAGAGCTCCACCGGGGGAACACTGAAGCTTTCTTT
TRBD1	once	TRBV2	TRBJ2-2	CASSNRGLNGELFF	TGTGCCAGCAGTAACAGGGGGCTGAACGGGGAGCTGTTTTTT
-	-	TRBV7-3	TRBJ2-3	CASRDSYTDTQYF	TGTGCCAGCCGGGACTCATACACAGATACGCAGTATTTT
TRBD1	few	TRBV28	TRBJ1-1	CASSLTGTGSNTEAFF	TGTGCCAGCAGTTTAACCGGGACAGGGTCGAACACTGAAGCTTTCTTT
TRBD1	few	TRBV29-1	TRBJ2-3	CSVLTRDRGPDTQYF	TGCAGCGTTTTGACCCGGGACAGGGGTCCAGATACGCAGTATTTT
TRBD1	-	TRBV2	TRBJ1-2	CASTYSGGSRSDGYTF	TGTGCCAGCACTTACTCAGGGGGCTCCAGGAGCGATGGCTACACCTTC
-	-	TRBV5-1	TRBJ1-3	CASSLTVQGNTIYF	TGCGCCAGCAGCCTAACGGTACAGGGAAACACCATATATTTT
-	-	TRBV6-1	TRBJ1-3	CASSEARAGNTIYF	TGTGCCAGCAGTGAAGCCAGGGCTGGAAACACCATATATTTT
-	-	TRBV6-1	TRBJ2-7	CASKQASGYEQYF	TGTGCCAGCAAGCAGGCCTCTGGGTACGAGCAGTACTTC
-	few	TRBV5-1	TRBJ2-5	CASSLVPGPQETQYF	TGCGCCAGCAGCTTGGTACCAGGGCCTCAAGAGACCCAGTACTTC
-	-	TRBV5-1	TRBJ2-3	CASSLDQGWGTQYF	TGCGCCAGCAGCTTGGACCAGGGCTGGGGTACGCAGTATTTT
-	few	TRBV9	TRBJ1-4	CASSNGGLGEKLFF	TGTGCCAGCAGCAACGGGGGTCTCGGCGAAAAACTGTTTTTT
TRBD2	-	TRBV27	TRBJ2-1	CASSFMTSGGSPYNEQFF	TGTGCCAGCAGTTTCATGACTAGCGGGGGGTCCCCCTACAATGAGCAGTTCTTC
-	-	TRBV27	TRBJ2-1	CASTQTASATYNEQFF	TGTGCCAGCACACAAACGGCTAGCGCCACCTACAATGAGCAGTTCTTC
-	-	TRBV19	TRBJ2-7	CASSIRTSYEQYF	TGTGCCAGTAGTATCCGGACATCCTACGAGCAGTACTTC
TRBD2	-	TRBV7-3	TRBJ2-3	CASSLAGGSTDTQYF	TGTGCCAGCAGCTTAGCCGGGGGGAGCACAGATACGCAGTATTTT
-	-	TRBV5-1	TRBJ1-1	CASSGTTGPGTEAFF	TGCGCCAGCAGCGGGACGACAGGCCCAGGCACTGAAGCTTTCTTT
TRBD1	few	TRBV7-2	TRBJ2-4	CASSSNRGDIQYF	TGTGCCAGCAGCAGTAACAGGGGGGACATTCAGTACTTC
TRBD1	-	TRBV6-1	TRBJ1-4	CASRGQGPHEVKLFF	TGTGCCAGCAGAGGACAGGGCCCTCATGAAGTAAAACTGTTTTTT
-	once	TRBV7-9	TRBJ2-7	CASSWGRSPVEQYF	TGTGCCAGCAGCTGGGGCAGGTCCCCCGTCGAGCAGTACTTC
TRBD1	-	TRBV4-2	TRBJ1-2	CASSPTGGPNYGYTF	TGTGCCAGCAGTCCGACAGGGGGCCCCAACTATGGCTACACCTTC
TRBD2	-	TRBV19	TRBJ2-7	CASSLKRGASYEQYF	TGTGCCAGTAGCCTCAAGCGGGGGGCCTCCTACGAGCAGTACTTC
TRBD1	-	TRBV6-1	TRBJ2-1	CASRRDRILGQFF	TGTGCCAGCAGGAGGGACAGAATTTTGGGGCAGTTCTTC
-	-	TRBV7-2	TRBJ1-2	CASSLGVFGYTF	TGTGCCAGCAGCTTAGGCGTGTTTGGCTACACCTTC
-	-	TRBV7-9	TRBJ2-5	CASSLVAGTRETQYF	TGTGCCAGCAGCTTAGTAGCAGGGACTCGGGAGACCCAGTACTTC
TRBD1	medium-sized	TRBV5-6	TRBJ1-1	CASSRSTGLRRAFF	TGTGCCAGCAGCCGCTCGACAGGGCTTCGTCGGGCTTTCTTT
TRBD2	-	TRBV30	TRBJ2-3	CAWSPLIRRGGGSGGTDTQYF	TGTGCCTGGAGTCCCCTGATTCGGAGAGGCGGGGGGAGCGGGGGCACAGATACGCAGTATTTT
-	-	TRBV5-6	TRBJ2-1	CASREGADREQFF	TGTGCCAGCCGGGAGGGGGCCGATAGGGAGCAGTTCTTC
-	medium-sized	TRBV30	TRBJ1-2	CAWSVGRADGYTF	TGTGCCTGGAGTGTCGGCAGGGCGGATGGCTACACCTTC
-	few	TRBV6-6	TRBJ2-2	CASSYGQMGGELFF	TGTGCCAGCAGTTACGGGCAAATGGGCGGGGAGCTGTTTTTT
-	-	TRBV5-1	TRBJ2-3	CASSSSGSSTDTQYF	TGCGCCAGCAGCTCCAGCGGGTCTAGCACAGATACGCAGTATTTT
-	-	TRBV9	TRBJ2-7	CASSAGWVAYEQYF	TGTGCCAGCAGCGCCGGGTGGGTTGCCTACGAGCAGTACTTC
TRBD1	once	TRBV19	TRBJ1-1	CASSRTDRESYTEAFF	TGTGCCAGTAGTCGTACGGACAGGGAGTCGTACACTGAAGCTTTCTTT
-	-	TRBV30	TRBJ1-1	CAWNSGGTEAFF	TGTGCCTGGAATTCGGGGGGCACTGAAGCTTTCTTT
TRBD1	few	TRBV19	TRBJ1-6	CASSRQGNNSPLHF	TGTGCCAGTAGTCGACAGGGAAATAATTCACCCCTCCACTTT
-	-	TRBV9	TRBJ2-1	CASSADWANLYNEQFF	TGTGCCAGCAGCGCGGATTGGGCCAACCTTTACAATGAGCAGTTCTTC
-	-	TRBV4-3	TRBJ2-1	CASSQDRRGQAYEQFF	TGCGCCAGCAGCCAAGATCGGAGGGGGCAAGCCTATGAGCAGTTCTTC